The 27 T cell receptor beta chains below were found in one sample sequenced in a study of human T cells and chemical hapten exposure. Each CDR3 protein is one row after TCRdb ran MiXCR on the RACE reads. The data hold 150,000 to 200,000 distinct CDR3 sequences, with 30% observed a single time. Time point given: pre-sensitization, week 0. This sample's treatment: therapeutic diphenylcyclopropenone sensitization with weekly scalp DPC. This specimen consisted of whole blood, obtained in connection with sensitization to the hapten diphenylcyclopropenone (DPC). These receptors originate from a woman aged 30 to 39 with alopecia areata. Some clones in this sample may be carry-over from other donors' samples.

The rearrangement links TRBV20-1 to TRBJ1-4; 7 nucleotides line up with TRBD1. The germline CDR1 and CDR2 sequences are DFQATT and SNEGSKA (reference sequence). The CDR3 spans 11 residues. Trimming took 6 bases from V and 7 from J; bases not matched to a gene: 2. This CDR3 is CSAGTAEKLFF. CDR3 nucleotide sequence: TGCAGTGCCGGGACAGCTGAAAAACTGTTTTTT.

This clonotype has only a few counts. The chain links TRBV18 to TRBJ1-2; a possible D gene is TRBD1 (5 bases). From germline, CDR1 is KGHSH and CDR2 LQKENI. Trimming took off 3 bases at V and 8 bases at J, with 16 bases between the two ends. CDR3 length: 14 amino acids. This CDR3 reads CASSPGDALYGYTF. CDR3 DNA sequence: TGTGCCAGCTCACCCGGGGACGCCTTATACGGCTACACCTTC.

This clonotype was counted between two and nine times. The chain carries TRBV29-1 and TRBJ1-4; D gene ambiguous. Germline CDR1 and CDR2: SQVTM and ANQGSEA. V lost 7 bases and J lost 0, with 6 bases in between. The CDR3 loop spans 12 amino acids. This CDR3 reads CSAETTNEKLFF. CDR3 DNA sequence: TGCAGCGCCGAGACAACTAATGAAAAACTGTTTTTT.

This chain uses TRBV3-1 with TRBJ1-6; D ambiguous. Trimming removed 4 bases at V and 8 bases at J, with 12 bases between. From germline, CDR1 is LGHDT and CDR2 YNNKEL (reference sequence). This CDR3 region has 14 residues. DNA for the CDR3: TGTGCCAGCAGCCCCGATTCGCGGCATTCACCCCTCCACTTT. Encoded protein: CASSPDSRHSPLHF.

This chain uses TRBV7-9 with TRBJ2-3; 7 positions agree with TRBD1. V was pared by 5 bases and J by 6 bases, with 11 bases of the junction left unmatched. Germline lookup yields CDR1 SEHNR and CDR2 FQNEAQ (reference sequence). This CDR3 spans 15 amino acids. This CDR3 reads CASSQGTAPPDTQYF. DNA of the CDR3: TGTGCCAGCAGCCAAGGGACAGCGCCTCCCGATACGCAGTATTTT.

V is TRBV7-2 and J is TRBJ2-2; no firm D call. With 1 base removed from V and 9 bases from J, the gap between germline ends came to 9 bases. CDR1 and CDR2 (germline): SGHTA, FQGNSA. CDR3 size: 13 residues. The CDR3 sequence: CASSLELRRELFF. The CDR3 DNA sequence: TGTGCCAGCAGCTTAGAGTTACGTCGGGAGCTGTTTTTT.

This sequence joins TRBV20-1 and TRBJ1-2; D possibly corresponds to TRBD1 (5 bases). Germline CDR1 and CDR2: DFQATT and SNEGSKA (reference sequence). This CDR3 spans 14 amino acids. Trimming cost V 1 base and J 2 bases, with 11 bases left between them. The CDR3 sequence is CSARVAGVNYGYTF. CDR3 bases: TGCAGTGCTAGAGTAGCGGGGGTAAACTATGGCTACACCTTC.

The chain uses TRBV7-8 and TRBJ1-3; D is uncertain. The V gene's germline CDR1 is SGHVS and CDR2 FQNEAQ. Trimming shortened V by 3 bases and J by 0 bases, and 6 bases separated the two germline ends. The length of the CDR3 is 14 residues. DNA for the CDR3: TGTGCCAGCAGCTTTACAGACTCTGGAAACACCATATATTTT. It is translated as CASSFTDSGNTIYF.

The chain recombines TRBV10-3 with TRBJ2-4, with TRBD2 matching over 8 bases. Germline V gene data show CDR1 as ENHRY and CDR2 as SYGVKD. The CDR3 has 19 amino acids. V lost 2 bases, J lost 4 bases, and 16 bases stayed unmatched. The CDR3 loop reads CAISETNPQTSGQKNIQYF. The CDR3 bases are TGTGCCATCAGTGAGACGAACCCCCAAACTAGCGGACAGAAAAACATTCAGTACTTC.

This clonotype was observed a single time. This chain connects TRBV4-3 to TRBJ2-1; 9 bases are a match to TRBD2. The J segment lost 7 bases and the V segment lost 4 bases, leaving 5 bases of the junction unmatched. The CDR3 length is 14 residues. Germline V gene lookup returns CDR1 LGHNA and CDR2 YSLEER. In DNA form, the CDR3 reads TGCGCCAGCAGCCGCGGACTAGCGACGAATGAGCAGTTCTTC. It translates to CASSRGLATNEQFF.

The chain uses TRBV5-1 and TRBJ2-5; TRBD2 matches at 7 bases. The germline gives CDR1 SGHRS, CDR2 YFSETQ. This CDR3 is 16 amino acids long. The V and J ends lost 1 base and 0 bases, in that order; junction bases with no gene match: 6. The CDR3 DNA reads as TGCGCCAGCAGCTTGAGCCCAGCGGGGTACCAAGAGACCCAGTACTTC. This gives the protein CASSLSPAGYQETQYF.

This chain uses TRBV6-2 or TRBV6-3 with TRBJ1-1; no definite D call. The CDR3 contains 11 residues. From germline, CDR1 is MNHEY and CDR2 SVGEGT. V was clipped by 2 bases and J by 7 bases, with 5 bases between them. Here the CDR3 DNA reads TGTGCCAGCAGTTACGCTATTGAAGCTTTCTTT. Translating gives CASSYAIEAFF.

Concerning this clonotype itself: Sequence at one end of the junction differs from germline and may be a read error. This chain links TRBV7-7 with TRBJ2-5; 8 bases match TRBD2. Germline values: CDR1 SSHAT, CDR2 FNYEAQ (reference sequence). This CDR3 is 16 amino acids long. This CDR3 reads CASSPTRLAGGQTQYF. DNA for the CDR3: TGTGCTAGCAGCCCCACCCGATTGGCGGGAGGACAGACCCAGTACTTC. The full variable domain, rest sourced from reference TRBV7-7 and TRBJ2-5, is GAGVSQSPRYKVTKRGQDVTLRCDPISSHATLYWYQQALGQGPEFLTYFNYEAQPDKSGLPSDRFSAERPEGSISTLTIQRTEQRDSAMYRCASSPTRLAGGQTQYFGPGTRLLVL.

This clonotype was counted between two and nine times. CDR3 sequence: CASSFSRGDQPQHF. As DNA, the CDR3 is TGTGCCAGCAGTTTTTCGAGGGGAGATCAGCCCCAGCATTTT. The genes are TRBV28 and TRBJ1-5, with D possibly TRBD1 on 5 matching bases. V was clipped by 3 bases and J by 5 bases, with 11 bases between them. CDR3 size: 14 residues. Per the germline V gene, CDR1 is MDHEN and CDR2 is SYDVKM.

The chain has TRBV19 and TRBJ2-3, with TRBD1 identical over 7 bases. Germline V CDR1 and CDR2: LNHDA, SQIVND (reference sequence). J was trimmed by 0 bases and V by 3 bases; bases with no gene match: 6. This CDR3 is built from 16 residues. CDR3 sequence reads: CASSIIGTASTDTQYF. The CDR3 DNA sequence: TGTGCCAGTAGTATTATAGGGACAGCTAGCACAGATACGCAGTATTTT.

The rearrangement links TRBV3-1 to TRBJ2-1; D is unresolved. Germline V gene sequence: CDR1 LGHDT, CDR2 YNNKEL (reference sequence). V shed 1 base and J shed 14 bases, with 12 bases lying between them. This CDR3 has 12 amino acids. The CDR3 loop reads CASSQGSRSEFF. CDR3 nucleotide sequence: TGTGCCAGCAGCCAAGGCTCGAGGTCGGAGTTCTTC.

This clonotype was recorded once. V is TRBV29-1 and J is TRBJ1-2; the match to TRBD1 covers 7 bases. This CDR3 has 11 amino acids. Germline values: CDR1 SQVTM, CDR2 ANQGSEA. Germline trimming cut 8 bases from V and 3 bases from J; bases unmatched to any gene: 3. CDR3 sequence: CSLGQDYGYTF. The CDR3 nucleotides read TGCAGCCTAGGACAGGACTATGGCTACACCTTC. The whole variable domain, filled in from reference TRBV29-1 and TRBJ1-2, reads SAVISQKPSRDICQRGTSLTIQCQVDSQVTMMFWYRQQPGQSLTLIATANQGSEATYESGFVIDKFPISRPNLTFSTLTVSNMSPEDSSIYLCSLGQDYGYTFGSGTRLTVV.

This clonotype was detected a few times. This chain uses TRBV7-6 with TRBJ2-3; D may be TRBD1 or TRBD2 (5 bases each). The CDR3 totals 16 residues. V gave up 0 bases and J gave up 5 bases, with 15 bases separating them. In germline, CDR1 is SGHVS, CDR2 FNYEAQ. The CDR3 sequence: CASSLAPLAQGDTQYF. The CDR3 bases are TGTGCCAGCAGCTTAGCCCCCTTAGCGCAGGGAGATACGCAGTATTTT.

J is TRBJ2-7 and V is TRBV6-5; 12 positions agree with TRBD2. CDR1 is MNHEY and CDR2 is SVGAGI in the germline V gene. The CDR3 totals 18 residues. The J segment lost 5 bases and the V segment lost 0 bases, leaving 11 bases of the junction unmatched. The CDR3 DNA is TGTGCCAGCAGTTACTCTTTCTCTGGTCTAGCGGGAGGGGACGAGCAGTACTTC. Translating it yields CASSYSFSGLAGGDEQYF.

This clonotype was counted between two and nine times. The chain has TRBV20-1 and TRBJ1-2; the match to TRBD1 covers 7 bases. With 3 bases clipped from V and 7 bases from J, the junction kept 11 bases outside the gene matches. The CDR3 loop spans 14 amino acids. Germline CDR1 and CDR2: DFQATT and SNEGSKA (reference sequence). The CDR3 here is CSASRDSNDFGYTF. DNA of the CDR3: TGCAGTGCTAGTCGGGACAGTAATGATTTTGGCTACACCTTC.

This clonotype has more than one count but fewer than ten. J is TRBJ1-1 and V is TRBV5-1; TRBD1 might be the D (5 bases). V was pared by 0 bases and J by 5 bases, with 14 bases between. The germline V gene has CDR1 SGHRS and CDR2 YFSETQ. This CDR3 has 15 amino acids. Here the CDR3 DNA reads TGCGCCAGCAGCTTGGTGCAGGGTTATGGAACTGAAGCTTTCTTT. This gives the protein CASSLVQGYGTEAFF.

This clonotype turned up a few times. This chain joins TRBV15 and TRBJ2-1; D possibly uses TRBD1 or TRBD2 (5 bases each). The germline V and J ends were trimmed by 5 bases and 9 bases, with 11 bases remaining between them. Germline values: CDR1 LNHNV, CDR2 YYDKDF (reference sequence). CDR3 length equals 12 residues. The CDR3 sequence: CATSSRGSEQFF. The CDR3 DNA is TGTGCCACCAGCTCCCGGGGCTCTGAGCAGTTCTTC.

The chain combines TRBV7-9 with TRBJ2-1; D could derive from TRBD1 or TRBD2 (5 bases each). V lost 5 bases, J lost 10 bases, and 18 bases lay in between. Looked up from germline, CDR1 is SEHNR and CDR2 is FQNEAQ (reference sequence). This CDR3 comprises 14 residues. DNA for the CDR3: TGTGCCAGCAGCGGGTCGGCTCGGGGCGGGGAGCAGTTCTTC. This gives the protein CASSGSARGGEQFF.

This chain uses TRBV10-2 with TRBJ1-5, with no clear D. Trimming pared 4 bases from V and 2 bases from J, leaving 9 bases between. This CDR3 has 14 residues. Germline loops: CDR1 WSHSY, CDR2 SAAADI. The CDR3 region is CASSAGYGNQPQHF. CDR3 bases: TGCGCCAGCAGTGCGGGGTACGGCAATCAGCCCCAGCATTTT.

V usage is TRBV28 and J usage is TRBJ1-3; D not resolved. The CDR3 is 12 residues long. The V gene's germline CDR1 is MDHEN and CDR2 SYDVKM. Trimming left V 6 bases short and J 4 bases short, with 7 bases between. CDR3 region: CASSVVGNTIYF. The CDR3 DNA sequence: TGTGCCAGCAGCGTGGTAGGAAACACCATATATTTT.

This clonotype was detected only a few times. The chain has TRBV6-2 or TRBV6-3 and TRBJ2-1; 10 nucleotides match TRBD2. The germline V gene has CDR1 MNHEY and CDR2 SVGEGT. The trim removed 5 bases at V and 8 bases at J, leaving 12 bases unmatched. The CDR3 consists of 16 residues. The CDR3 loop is CASSRLPGLATHEQFF. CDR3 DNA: TGTGCCAGCAGTAGACTACCGGGACTAGCGACGCATGAGCAGTTCTTC.

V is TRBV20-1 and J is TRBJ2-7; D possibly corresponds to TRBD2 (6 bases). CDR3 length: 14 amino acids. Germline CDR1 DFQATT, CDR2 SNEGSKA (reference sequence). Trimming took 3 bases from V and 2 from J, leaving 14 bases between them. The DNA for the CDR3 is TGCAGTGCTAGGCGGGACTCGGCAACCTACGAGCAGTACTTC. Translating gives CSARRDSATYEQYF.